This TCR beta chain was sequenced in a study of blood T cells in healthy people across ages. For the second PCR, which ran for roughly 6 to 12 cycles, a sample-barcoded 5' primer and a J-beta primer mix were used. In TCRdb, the 5' RACE reads were re-called with MiXCR into one record per CDR3 protein. The data hold about 750,000 distinct CDR3 sequences, with about 53% observed a single time. Germline V gene lookup returns CDR1 MNHNY and CDR2 SVGAGI (reference sequence). CDR3 length: 13 residues. V was shortened by 2 bases and J by 2 bases, with 7 bases between the two germline ends. This receptor was identified in an elderly man in good health. V is TRBV6-6 and J is TRBJ2-7; D is unresolved. The sequencing input was blood. CDR3 sequence: CASSYAKAYEQYF. For the CDR3, the DNA is TGTGCCAGCAGTTACGCGAAAGCCTACGAGCAGTACTTC.